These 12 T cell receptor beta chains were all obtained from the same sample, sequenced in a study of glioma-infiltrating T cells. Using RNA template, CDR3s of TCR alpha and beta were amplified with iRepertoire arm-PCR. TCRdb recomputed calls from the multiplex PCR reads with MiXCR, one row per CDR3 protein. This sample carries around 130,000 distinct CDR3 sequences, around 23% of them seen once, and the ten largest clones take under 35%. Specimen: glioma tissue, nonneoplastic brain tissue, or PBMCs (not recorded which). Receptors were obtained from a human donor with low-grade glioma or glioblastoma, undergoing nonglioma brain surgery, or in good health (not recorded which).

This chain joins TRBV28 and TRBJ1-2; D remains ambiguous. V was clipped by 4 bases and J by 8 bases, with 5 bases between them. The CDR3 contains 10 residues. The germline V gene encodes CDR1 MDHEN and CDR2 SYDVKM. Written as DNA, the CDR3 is TGTGCCAGCAGTTCGAACGGCTACACCTTC. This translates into CASSSNGYTF.

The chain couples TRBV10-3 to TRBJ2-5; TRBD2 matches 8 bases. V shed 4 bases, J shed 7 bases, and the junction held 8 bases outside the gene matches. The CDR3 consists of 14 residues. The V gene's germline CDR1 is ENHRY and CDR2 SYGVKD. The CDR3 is CAISGGAGEVTQYF. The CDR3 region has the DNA TGTGCCATCAGTGGAGGAGCGGGGGAAGTGACCCAGTACTTC.

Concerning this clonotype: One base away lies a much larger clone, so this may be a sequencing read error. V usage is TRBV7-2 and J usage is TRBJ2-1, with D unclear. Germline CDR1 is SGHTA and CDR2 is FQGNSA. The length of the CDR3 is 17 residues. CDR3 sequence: CAGSLRLSRSSYNEQFF. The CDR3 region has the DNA TGTGCCGGCAGCTTAAGGCTGAGTAGAAGTTCCTACAATGAGCAGTTCTTC.

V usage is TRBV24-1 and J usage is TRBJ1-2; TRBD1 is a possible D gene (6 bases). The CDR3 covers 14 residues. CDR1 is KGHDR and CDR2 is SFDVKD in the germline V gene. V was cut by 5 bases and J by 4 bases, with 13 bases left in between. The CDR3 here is CATSAGGSPYGYTF. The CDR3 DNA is TGTGCCACCAGTGCCGGGGGCAGCCCCTATGGCTACACCTTC.

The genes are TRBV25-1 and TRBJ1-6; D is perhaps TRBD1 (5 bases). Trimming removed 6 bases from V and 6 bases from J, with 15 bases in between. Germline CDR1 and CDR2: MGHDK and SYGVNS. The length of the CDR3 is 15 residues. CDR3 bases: TGTGCCAGCAGGGGCGTCGGGACGGCTAATTCACCCCTCCACTTT. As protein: CASRGVGTANSPLHF. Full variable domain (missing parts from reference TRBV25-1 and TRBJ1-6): EADIYQTPRYLVIGTGKKITLECSQTMGHDKMYWYQQDPGMELHLIHYSYGVNSTEKGDLSSESTVSRIRTEHFPLTLESARPSHTSQYLCASRGVGTANSPLHFGNGTRLTVT.

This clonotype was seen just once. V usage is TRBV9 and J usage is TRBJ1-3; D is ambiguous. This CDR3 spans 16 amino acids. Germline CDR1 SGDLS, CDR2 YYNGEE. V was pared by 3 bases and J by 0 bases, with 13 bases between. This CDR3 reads CASSATDARSGNTIYF. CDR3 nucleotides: TGTGCCAGCAGCGCCACGGACGCACGCTCTGGAAACACCATATATTTT.

The CDR3 DNA sequence: TGTGCTAGTGGTTTGGTACTGGGGACAGGGGGCGAGGAAGCTTTCTTT. This encodes CASGLVLGTGGEEAFF. The V and J genes are TRBV12-5 and TRBJ1-1, with TRBD1 identical over 12 bases. Germline V gives CDR1 LGHNT, CDR2 FRNRAP. The CDR3 is made up of 16 amino acids. Trimming took 0 bases from V and 8 from J; bases not matched to a gene: 7.

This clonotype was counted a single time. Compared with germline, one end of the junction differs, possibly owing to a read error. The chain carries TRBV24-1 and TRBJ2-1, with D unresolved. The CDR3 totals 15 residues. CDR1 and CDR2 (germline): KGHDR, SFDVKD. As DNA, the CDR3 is TGTGTCACCAGTGGTAGGACGTTGTCCTACAATGAGCAGTTCTTC. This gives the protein CVTSGRTLSYNEQFF.

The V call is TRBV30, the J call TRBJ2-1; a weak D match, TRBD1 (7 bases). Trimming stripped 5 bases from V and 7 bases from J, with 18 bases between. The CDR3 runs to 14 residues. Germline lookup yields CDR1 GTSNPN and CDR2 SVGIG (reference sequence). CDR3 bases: TGTGCCTGGCATTGGGGGGCAGGGGGGAATGAGCAGTTCTTC. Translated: CAWHWGAGGNEQFF.

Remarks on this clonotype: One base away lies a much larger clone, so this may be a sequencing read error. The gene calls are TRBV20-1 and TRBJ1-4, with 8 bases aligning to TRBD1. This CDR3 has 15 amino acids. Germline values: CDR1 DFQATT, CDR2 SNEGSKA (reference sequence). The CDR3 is CSARPQGATNEKLLF. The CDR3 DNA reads TGCAGTGCTAGACCTCAGGGGGCAACTAATGAAAAACTGCTTTTT.

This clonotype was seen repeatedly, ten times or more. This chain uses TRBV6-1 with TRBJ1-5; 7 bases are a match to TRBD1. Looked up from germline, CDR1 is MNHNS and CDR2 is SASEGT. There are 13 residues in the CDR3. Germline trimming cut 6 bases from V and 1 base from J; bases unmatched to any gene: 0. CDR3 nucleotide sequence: TGTGCCAGCAGGACAGGGAGCAATCAGCCCCAGCATTTT. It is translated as CASRTGSNQPQHF.

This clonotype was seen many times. The CDR3 DNA follows: TGTGCCAGCAGTGAACAGGGTTCTGGACAGCCCCAGCATTTT. Translating gives CASSEQGSGQPQHF. This sequence joins TRBV6-1 and TRBJ1-5; perhaps TRBD1 as D (5 bases). This CDR3 comprises 14 residues. Trimming removed 2 bases from V and 7 bases from J, with 12 bases in between. The germline gives CDR1 MNHNS, CDR2 SASEGT.